The clone carrying this TCR beta chain was detected a few times. This sample stems from a study of identical twins. A universal primer site was added by template switching, and unique molecular identifiers were carried by the cDNA. TCRdb independently ran MiXCR on the 5' RACE reads; one entry per CDR3 protein. Here the sample spans 500,000 to 550,000 distinct CDR3 sequences, 20% to 25% being singletons. This same sample was also taken into another study, of yellow fever vaccine responses in identical twins.

The clonotype comes from a woman aged 18-35 years in good health. The sequenced material came from CD4+ T cells sorted from blood.

CDR3 DNA sequence: TGCAGCGCCACGGGACTCGGCACAGATACGCAGTATTTT. Its translation is CSATGLGTDTQYF. V and J are TRBV29-1 and TRBJ2-3; D might be TRBD2 (6 bases). Per the germline V gene, CDR1 is SQVTM and CDR2 is ANQGSEA. With 7 bases removed from V and 1 base from J, the gap between germline ends came to 12 bases. CDR3 length: 13 residues.